This TCR beta chain was recorded in a study of CD8+ T cells in alopecia areata. The overall study: Tofacitinib treatment spanned 6 to 18 months, with 6 months off drug afterward. Overall study results and limits: Tofacitinib significantly brought down scalp clonality and expanded CD8+ clones among top 100. For lesional scalp, especially alopecia totalis/universalis, clonality was higher than in normal scalp.

Treatment indicated: oral pan-JAK inhibitor, 5-10 mg twice daily. The CDR3 has 13 residues. V was shortened by 5 bases and J by 3 bases, with 11 bases between the two germline ends. The germline V gene has CDR1 SGHAT and CDR2 FQNNGV. This clone was picked up a small number of times. Its cognate antigen is unknown. cDNA serving as the sequencing template came from extracted, reverse transcribed RNA. The protocol was immunoSEQ multiplex PCR, while the TCRdb copy is restricted to in-frame clones and leaves out a portion. Here the sample spans a few hundred thousand clones, less than 50% being singletons. The chain carries TRBV11-2 and TRBJ2-7; D gene uncertain. The sequence was obtained from a human donor with alopecia areata. The sample consisted of CD4+ T cells sorted from blood, taken at approximately week 37, from a patient treated with tofacitinib. The CDR3 loop reads CASSKEVGYEQYF. CDR3 coding DNA: TGTGCCAGCAGCAAAGAGGTGGGCTACGAGCAGTACTTC.